The TCR beta chain under discussion was sequenced for a study of T cell responses to AZD1222 COVID-19 vaccine. Findings and limits, study-wide: Unmutated regions of variants are reportedly targeted by nearly half of spike-specific TCRs.

A note on this clone: Its matching antigen is unknown.

The CDR3 is 14 amino acids. Germline CDR1 reads MNHNS; CDR2 reads SASEGT. V shed 3 bases and J shed 0 bases, with 8 bases lying between them. The method was immunoSEQ multiplex PCR; TCRdb's version includes in-frame clones alone and lacks a portion of them. The sample has about 140,000 clones, around 89% seen once. The sample consisted of peripheral blood, taken on day 0 of AZD1222 vaccination. This receptor was identified in an adult in good health. This sequence joins TRBV6-1 and TRBJ1-1, with D tentatively TRBD1 (6 bases). CDR3 nucleotide sequence: TGTGCCAGCAGTGACCACAGGGTGAACACTGAAGCTTTCTTT. It yields the protein CASSDHRVNTEAFF.